Shown below are 10 T cell receptor beta chains from a single sample sequenced in a study of regulatory T cells in long-lasting Graves disease. Building of the TCR beta libraries involved iRepertoire HTBI primers and Arm-PCR of CDR3 regions. One entry per CDR3 protein results from TCRdb running MiXCR on the multiplex PCR reads. This sample has about 620,000 distinct CDR3 sequences, with around 15% found just once. Indicated time point: newly diagnosed GD, antithyroid drugs for less than 3 months. The authors made the TCR library using RNA they extracted from PBMCs. These data were also reused for a study on T cells in Graves' hyperthyroidism and ophthalmopathy.

Source: peripheral blood mononuclear cells (PBMCs), taken at new diagnosis, from a patient treated with antithyroid drugs. These receptors all come from a woman in her twenties or thirties with Graves disease.

There are many counts of this clonotype. The gene calls are TRBV24-1 and TRBJ2-5, with D possibly matching TRBD1 (6 bases). Per the germline V gene, CDR1 is KGHDR and CDR2 is SFDVKD. Trimming pared 3 bases from V and 5 bases from J, leaving 12 bases between. CDR3 length: 14 amino acids. The CDR3: CATSDPGTRETQYF. DNA for the CDR3: TGTGCCACCAGTGATCCAGGGACAAGGGAGACCCAGTACTTC.

The chain couples TRBV20-1 to TRBJ2-1; 7 bases map to TRBD1. The germline V gene encodes CDR1 DFQATT and CDR2 SNEGSKA (reference sequence). This CDR3 is 15 amino acids long. Losses at the gene ends were 3 bases for V and 7 bases for J; bases not matched to a gene: 12. The CDR3 reads CSARGRWGQRNEQFF. The CDR3 DNA follows: TGCAGTGCTAGGGGGCGGTGGGGACAGCGTAATGAGCAGTTCTTC.

This clonotype was counted many times. The chain joins TRBV2 to TRBJ2-1; the D is unclear. CDR1 and CDR2 from the germline V gene are SNHLY and FYNNEI. Trimming removed 6 bases from V and 9 bases from J, with 9 bases in between. CDR3 size: 11 residues. The CDR3 protein is CASSQVGEQFF. CDR3 DNA sequence: TGTGCCAGCAGCCAAGTTGGTGAGCAGTTCTTC.

The rearrangement links TRBV5-1 to TRBJ2-2, with 7 bases aligning to TRBD2. The CDR3 is 15 amino acids. The V gene end was trimmed by 2 bases and the J gene end by 5 bases; junction bases not matched to a gene: 6. Germline values: CDR1 SGHRS, CDR2 YFSETQ. In DNA form, the CDR3 reads TGCGCCAGCAGCTTTAGCGGGTCTGGGACCGGGGAGCTGTTTTTT. It translates to CASSFSGSGTGELFF.

In this sample, this clonotype turned up a few times. This could be a read error, since a much larger clone is one nucleotide away. The V and J genes are TRBV7-3 and TRBJ2-3; TRBD1 matches at 10 bases. Germline V CDR1 and CDR2: SGHTA, FQGTGA. CDR3 length: 15 residues. V was pared by 6 bases and J by 4 bases, with 7 bases of the junction left unmatched. The CDR3 DNA reads as TGTGCCAGCAGTTCGGACAGGGGGGGGTCAGATACGCAGTATTTT. Translated: CASSSDRGGSDTQYF.

This clonotype was found many times. This rearrangement joins TRBV5-1 to TRBJ1-2; D is unresolved. CDR3 length equals 14 residues. Germline CDR1 and CDR2: SGHRS and YFSETQ. The V end was cut by 0 bases, the J end by 4 bases, with 10 bases between. The CDR3 DNA is TGCGCCAGCAGCTTGGGAGGACTGAGCTATGGCTACACCTTC. Its protein product is CASSLGGLSYGYTF.

This clonotype was detected only a few times. The chain combines TRBV11-2 with TRBJ1-6; TRBD1 is a possible D gene (6 bases). This CDR3 has 13 residues. The ends were cut back, 5 bases at V and 12 bases at J, with 14 bases in the middle. The germline V gene encodes CDR1 SGHAT and CDR2 FQNNGV. The CDR3 here is CASSMGPTGPLHF. The CDR3 coding sequence is TGTGCCAGCAGCATGGGACCGACAGGACCCCTCCACTTT.

This clonotype was observed many times. This chain connects TRBV6-2 or TRBV6-3 to TRBJ1-2; TRBD1 might be the D (6 bases). CDR1 is MNHEY, CDR2 SVGEGT, per germline. Deletions cut 5 bases from V and 6 bases from J, with 16 bases between. The length of the CDR3 is 14 residues. CDR3 sequence: CASSELRGEDGYTF. CDR3 DNA: TGTGCCAGCAGTGAACTCAGGGGTGAGGATGGCTACACCTTC.

This chain connects TRBV7-3 to TRBJ1-5; weak D call: TRBD1 (6 bases). The germline V and J ends were trimmed by 5 bases and 5 bases, with 13 bases remaining between them. CDR1 is SGHTA, CDR2 FQGTGA, per germline. The CDR3 spans 14 residues. The CDR3 DNA reads TGTGCCAGCAGCCGCACAGGGTGGGATCAGCCCCAGCATTTT. This codes for CASSRTGWDQPQHF.

Many counts were recorded for this clonotype. At one end, the junction sequence differs from germline, possibly due to a read error. V and J are TRBV7-7 and TRBJ2-1; TRBD2 might be the D (6 bases). CDR3 length: 15 residues. CDR1 SSHAT and CDR2 FNYEAQ come from the germline V gene (reference sequence). This CDR3 reads CASSLVSGPNNEQFF. The CDR3 DNA sequence: TGTGCTAGCAGCTTAGTTAGCGGACCTAACAATGAGCAGTTCTTC.